Below, one T cell receptor beta chain is given with its context. The sample belongs to a study of metastatic and nonmetastatic thyroid tumors. Germline CDR1 reads SGHTA; CDR2 reads FQGNSA. V lost 3 bases to trimming and J lost 11 bases; unmatched junction nucleotides: 7. The CDR3 spans 13 residues. Ahead of thyroid surgery, no patient had received treatment of any kind. TCRdb re-clonotyped the PCR reads through MiXCR. Of about 15,000 clones listed, 34% are singletons. Material for sequencing was tumor tissue. The J gene is TRBJ1-1, the V gene TRBV7-2, with TRBD1 identical over 9 bases. The sequence was obtained from a male donor with papillary thyroid cancer or a benign thyroid nodule (not recorded which). Some clones in this sample may be carry-over from other donors' samples. CDR3 amino acids: CASSLKGQGMAFF. The CDR3 region has the DNA TGTGCCAGCAGCTTGAAAGGACAGGGGATGGCTTTCTTT.